This TCR beta chain was documented in a study of blood T cell repertoires in COVID-19. Study summary: Spain, Italy and the United States supplied samples that represented acute and convalescent COVID-19. T cells, B-cell-depleted T cells, or PBMCs provided the cDNA or gDNA that served as material.

This CDR3 spans 14 amino acids. Trimming cost V 4 bases and J 5 bases, with 14 bases left between them. The V gene's germline CDR1 is LGHDT and CDR2 YNNKEL (reference sequence). This clone was observed many times. As handled by the study authors: Amplification of reference gene primers was used by the study to estimate nucleated cell counts. Sequencing used immunoSEQ multiplex PCR; TCRdb keeps in-frame clones, though not all of them. V and J calls plus clone size are reproduced from that table; the DNA served to infer D and trimming. Of about 200,000 clones listed, roughly 86% are singletons. Source material: peripheral blood. The receptor was isolated from a woman aged 70-85 years with active or convalescent COVID-19. The rearrangement joins TRBV3-1 (or the pseudogene TRBV3-2) to TRBJ1-1; tentatively, D is TRBD1 (6 bases). In DNA, the CDR3 is TGTGCCAGCAGCCTCCGGGGGGGGCGAACTGAAGCTTTCTTT. This gives the protein CASSLRGGRTEAFF.